Listed here are 3 T cell receptor beta chains from one sample, sequenced in a study of blood T cell repertoires in COVID-19. The assay was immunoSEQ multiplex PCR, and TCRdb's table has in-frame clones only and misses some. The profile covers about 120,000 clones, with about 85% appearing a single time and 11% taken by the ten largest. The sample taken for sequencing was peripheral blood. The receptors originated from a man older than 75 with acute or convalescent COVID-19.

The chain couples TRBV30 to TRBJ1-2; TRBD1 matches 10 bases. Trimming took 2 bases from V and 8 from J; bases not matched to a gene: 11. Germline V gene sequence: CDR1 GTSNPN, CDR2 SVGIG (reference sequence). The CDR3 has 15 amino acids. In nucleotides, the CDR3 is TGTGCCTGGAGTCGGACAGGGGGGTCTACGCGGGGCTACACCTTC. Translation gives CAWSRTGGSTRGYTF.

To note about this clone: This same CDR3 is encoded by further DNA sequences in the sample. The chain links TRBV12-3 or TRBV12-4 to TRBJ1-1; D call uncertain. Deletions cut 3 bases from V and 5 bases from J, with 4 bases between. CDR3 length: 11 residues. The CDR3 nucleotides read TGTGCCAGCAGTTTCCGGACTGAAGCTTTCTTT. Translating it yields CASSFRTEAFF.

This chain connects TRBV27 to TRBJ1-2; 8 nucleotides line up with TRBD1. CDR1 and CDR2 (germline): MNHEY, SMNVEV (reference sequence). V trimming: 2 bases; J trimming: 8 bases; junction bases outside the gene matches: 4. The CDR3 is made up of 13 amino acids. CDR3 coding DNA: TGTGCCAGCAGTTTAGAGCAGGGGGCGGGCTACACCTTC. Translation: CASSLEQGAGYTF.